Listed below are T cell receptor beta chains from one sample, sequenced in a study of blood T cell repertoires in COVID-19. Libraries were prepared by immunoSEQ multiplex PCR; TCRdb keeps only in-frame clonotypes and omits some of them. The sample has 140,000 or so clones, 80% seen once. Sequenced input: peripheral blood. The origin of the receptors is a woman aged 45-59 years with acute or convalescent COVID-19. Both conserved end residues are part of each CDR3. A D gene is named only where the DNA matches it firmly. The listing skips clone size in some rows; elsewhere it reads once, few, many or a size class.

v_gene: TRBV6-2/TRBV6-3
j_gene: TRBJ1-6
d_gene: -
abundance: -
CDR3nt: TGTGCCAGCAGTTTCATCCAGGGACTGAGCTCCTATAATTCACCCCTCCACTTT
CDR3aa: CASSFIQGLSSYNSPLHF

v_gene: TRBV12-3/TRBV12-4
j_gene: TRBJ2-2
d_gene: -
abundance: -
CDR3nt: TGTGCCAGCAGTTTTTCAGGCGGGGAGCTGTTTTTT
CDR3aa: CASSFSGGELFF

v_gene: TRBV27
j_gene: TRBJ1-2
d_gene: -
abundance: -
CDR3nt: TGTGCCAGCAGTTTGGGACACCAAACCGGCTATGGCTACACCTTC
CDR3aa: CASSLGHQTGYGYTF

v_gene: TRBV5-1
j_gene: TRBJ1-2
d_gene: -
abundance: -
CDR3nt: TGCGCCAGCAGCGCGGGTGAAGACTATGGCTACACCTTC
CDR3aa: CASSAGEDYGYTF

v_gene: TRBV9
j_gene: TRBJ2-7
d_gene: -
abundance: -
CDR3nt: TGTGCCAGCAGCGTAGATCAGGGGACGGGCGAGCAGTACTTC
CDR3aa: CASSVDQGTGEQYF

v_gene: TRBV9
j_gene: TRBJ1-1
d_gene: -
abundance: -
CDR3nt: TGTGCCAGCAGCGACGGTAATGAAGCTTTCTTT
CDR3aa: CASSDGNEAFF

v_gene: TRBV4-2
j_gene: TRBJ1-5
d_gene: TRBD1
abundance: few
CDR3nt: TGTGCCAGCAGCCAAAAGAGAACAGGGGAACAGCCCCAGCATTTT
CDR3aa: CASSQKRTGEQPQHF

v_gene: TRBV7-2
j_gene: TRBJ2-7
d_gene: TRBD2
abundance: -
CDR3nt: TGTGCCAGCAGCTTAGAAGGAGCGGGGGCCTACGAGCAGTACTTC
CDR3aa: CASSLEGAGAYEQYF

v_gene: TRBV7-8
j_gene: TRBJ2-3
d_gene: TRBD2
abundance: -
CDR3nt: TGTGCCAGCAGCTTGTTAGCGGGGGGGCCTCAAGATACGCAGTATTTT
CDR3aa: CASSLLAGGPQDTQYF

v_gene: TRBV5-1
j_gene: TRBJ2-3
d_gene: TRBD2
abundance: -
CDR3nt: TGCGCCAGCAGCGAGGGGGTAGCGGGGGATACAGATACGCAGTATTTT
CDR3aa: CASSEGVAGDTDTQYF

v_gene: TRBV7-3
j_gene: TRBJ2-1
d_gene: TRBD2
abundance: -
CDR3nt: TGTGCCAGCAGCGCGCGGGGGGAGTCTGAGCAGTTCTTC
CDR3aa: CASSARGESEQFF

v_gene: TRBV27
j_gene: TRBJ2-5
d_gene: -
abundance: few
CDR3nt: TGTGCCACCTCACAGGGACCCCAAGAGACCCAGTACTTC
CDR3aa: CATSQGPQETQYF

v_gene: TRBV12-3/TRBV12-4
j_gene: TRBJ2-4
d_gene: TRBD1
abundance: -
CDR3nt: TGTGCCAGCACCAGACAGGGGGACATTCAGTACTTC
CDR3aa: CASTRQGDIQYF